This TCR beta chain was documented in a study of CD8+CD57+ T cells in acquired aplastic anemia. In regard to this clonotype: Germline is not matched at one junction end, which may reflect a read error.

Researchers used genomic DNA as the template to profile TCR beta VDJ and CDR3. One entry per CDR3 protein results from TCRdb running MiXCR on the reads. The sample yields roughly 150,000 distinct CDR3 sequences, about 45% seen once. Selection for sequencing was limited to patients who had shown CD8+CD57+ cell expansion by flow cytometry. Each of the patients presented with severe acquired aplastic anemia. This CDR3 has 14 residues. Germline-derived CDR1 and CDR2 are DFQATT and SNEGSKA (reference sequence). The sample taken for sequencing was sorted CD4+, CD8+, or CD8+CD57+ T cells (not recorded which) from PBMCs. The chain links TRBV20-1 to TRBJ2-5; the match to TRBD2 covers 7 bases. This TCR derives from a human donor with aplastic anemia. CDR3 residues: CSARWGGSQETQHF. CDR3 coding DNA: TGCAGTGCTAGATGGGGGGGAAGCCAAGAGACCCAGCACTTT.